This T cell receptor beta chain originates from a study of PD-L1 blockade in urothelial cancer. In the study overall: It was at 3 weeks (second dose) and 6 weeks after treatment start that blood was analyzed. Across blood samples, T cells had a median count of 141,255.

V was pared by 3 bases and J by 5 bases, with 10 bases between. This CDR3 contains 13 residues. Germline V gene sequence: CDR1 SGHTA, CDR2 FQGTGA. Synthetic analogs of TCR templates were spiked into every PCR. Using immunoSEQ multiplex PCR, the repertoire was profiled, and TCRdb retains in-frame clones only, with some absent. The data show 85,000 to 100,000 clones, more than 85% seen once. Patients' urothelial carcinoma was locally advanced or metastatic. The chain combines TRBV7-3 with TRBJ2-5; D may be TRBD2 (7 bases). The source was PBMCs, collected around atezolizumab (anti-PD-L1) treatment. This sequence originates from a man aged 55 to 70 with urothelial cancer. The CDR3 DNA sequence: TGTGCCAGCAGCTTTAAGGGGGGGGAGACCCAGTACTTC. Amino acids: CASSFKGGETQYF. Full variable domain (remainder filled in from reference TRBV7-3 and TRBJ2-5): GAGVSQTPSNKVTEKGKYVELRCDPISGHTALYWYRQSLGQGPEFLIYFQGTGAADDSGLPNDRFFAVRPEGSVSTLKIQRTERGDSAVYLCASSFKGGETQYFGPGTRLLVL.